The clone carrying this T cell receptor beta chain was seen more than once but under ten times. The antigen is unknown. The data belong to a study of T cell responses to AZD1222 COVID-19 vaccine. The study's findings and limits: Females outnumbered males among donors, who were mostly white British; clonal diversity was possibly underestimated.

Per germline, CDR1 SGHRS and CDR2 YFSETQ. The CDR3 sequence is 14 residues long. V was clipped by 4 bases and J by 5 bases, with 15 bases between them. Here immunoSEQ multiplex PCR was the method, and the copy in TCRdb shows in-frame clones only, minus some. The sample has fewer than 200,000 clones, roughly 88% seen once. The sequence derives from an adult who received the AZD1222 COVID-19 vaccine. The material was peripheral blood, obtained 28 days after the second AZD1222 dose. The J gene is TRBJ2-5, the V gene TRBV5-1; weak D call: TRBD1 (6 bases). The CDR3 nucleotides read TGCGCCAGCAGCGTACAGGGTGCAAAGGAGACCCAGTACTTC. It yields the protein CASSVQGAKETQYF.